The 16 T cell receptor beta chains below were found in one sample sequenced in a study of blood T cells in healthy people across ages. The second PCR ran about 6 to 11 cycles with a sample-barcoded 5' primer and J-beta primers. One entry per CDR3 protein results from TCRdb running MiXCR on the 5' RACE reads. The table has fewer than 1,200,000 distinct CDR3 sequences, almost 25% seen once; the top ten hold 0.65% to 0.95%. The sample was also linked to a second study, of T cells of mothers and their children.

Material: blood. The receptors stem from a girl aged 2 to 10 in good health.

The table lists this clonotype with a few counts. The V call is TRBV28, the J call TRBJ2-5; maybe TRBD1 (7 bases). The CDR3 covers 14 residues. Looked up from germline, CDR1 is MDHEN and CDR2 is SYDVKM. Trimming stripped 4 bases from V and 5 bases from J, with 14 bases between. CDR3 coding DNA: TGTGCCAGCAGTTACCGGGACAGCGGGGAGACCCAGTACTTC. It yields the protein CASSYRDSGETQYF.

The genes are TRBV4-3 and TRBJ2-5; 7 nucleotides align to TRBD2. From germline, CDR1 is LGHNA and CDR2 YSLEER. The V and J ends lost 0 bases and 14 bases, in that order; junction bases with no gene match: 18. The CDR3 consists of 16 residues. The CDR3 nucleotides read TGCGCCAGCAGCCAAGATCACGGCGGGGGAGATTACGAGATATACTTC. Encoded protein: CASSQDHGGGDYEIYF.

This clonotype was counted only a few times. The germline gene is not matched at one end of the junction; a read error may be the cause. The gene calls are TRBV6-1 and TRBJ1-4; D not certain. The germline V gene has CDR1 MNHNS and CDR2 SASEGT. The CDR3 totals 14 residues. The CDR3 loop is CTSSARATNEKLFF. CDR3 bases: TGTACCAGCAGTGCAAGGGCAACTAATGAAAAACTGTTTTTT.

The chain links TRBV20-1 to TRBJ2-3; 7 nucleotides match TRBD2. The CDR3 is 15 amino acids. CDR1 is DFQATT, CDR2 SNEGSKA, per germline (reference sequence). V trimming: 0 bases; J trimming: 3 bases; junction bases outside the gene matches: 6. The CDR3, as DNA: TGCAGTGCTAGAGAAGGCGGGGGATGGACAGATACGCAGTATTTT. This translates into CSAREGGGWTDTQYF.

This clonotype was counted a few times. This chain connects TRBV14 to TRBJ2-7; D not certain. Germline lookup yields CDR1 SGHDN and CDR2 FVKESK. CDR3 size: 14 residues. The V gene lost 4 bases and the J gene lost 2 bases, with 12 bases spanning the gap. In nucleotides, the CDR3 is TGTGCCAGCAGCCTCCTCCCCCTCGCCTACGAGCAGTACTTC. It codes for CASSLLPLAYEQYF.

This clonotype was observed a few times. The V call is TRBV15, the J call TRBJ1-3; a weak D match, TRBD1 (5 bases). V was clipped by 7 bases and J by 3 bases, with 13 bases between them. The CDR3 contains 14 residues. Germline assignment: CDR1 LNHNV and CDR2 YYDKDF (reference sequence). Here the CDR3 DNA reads TGTGCCACCAAAGAGGGGCTCGGTGGAAACACCATATATTTT. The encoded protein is CATKEGLGGNTIYF.

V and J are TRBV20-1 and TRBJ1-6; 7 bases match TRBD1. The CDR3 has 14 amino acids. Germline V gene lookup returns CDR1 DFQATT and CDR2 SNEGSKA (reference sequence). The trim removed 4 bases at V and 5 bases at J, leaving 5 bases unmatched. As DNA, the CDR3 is TGCAGTGCTATTGACAGGGCTAATAATTCACCCCTCCACTTT. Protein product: CSAIDRANNSPLHF.

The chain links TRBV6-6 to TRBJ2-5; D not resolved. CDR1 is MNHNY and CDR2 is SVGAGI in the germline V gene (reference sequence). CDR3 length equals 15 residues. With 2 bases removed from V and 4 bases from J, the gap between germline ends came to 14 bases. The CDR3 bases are TGTGCCAGCAGTTACATGGCAGATAGGAGAGAGACCCAGTACTTC. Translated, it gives CASSYMADRRETQYF.

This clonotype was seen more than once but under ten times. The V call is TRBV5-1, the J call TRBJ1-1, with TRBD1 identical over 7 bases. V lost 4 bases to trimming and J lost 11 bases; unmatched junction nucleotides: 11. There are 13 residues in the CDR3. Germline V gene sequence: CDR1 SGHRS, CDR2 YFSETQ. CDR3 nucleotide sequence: TGCGCCAGCAGCGTTTTGGCGGGACAGATTGCTTTCTTT. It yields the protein CASSVLAGQIAFF.

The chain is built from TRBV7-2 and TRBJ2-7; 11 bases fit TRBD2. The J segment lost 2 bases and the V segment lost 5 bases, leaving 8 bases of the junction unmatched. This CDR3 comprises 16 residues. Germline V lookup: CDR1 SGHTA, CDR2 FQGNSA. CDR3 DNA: TGTGCCAGCAGCCAGGGACTAGCGGTAGCAACCTACGAGCAGTACTTC. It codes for CASSQGLAVATYEQYF.

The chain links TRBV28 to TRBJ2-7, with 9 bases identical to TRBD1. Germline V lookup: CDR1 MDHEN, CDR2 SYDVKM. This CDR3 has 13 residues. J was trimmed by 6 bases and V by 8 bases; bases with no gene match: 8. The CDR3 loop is CASQGTGPSEQYF. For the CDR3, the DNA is TGTGCCAGCCAAGGGACAGGGCCGTCCGAGCAGTACTTC.

DNA of the CDR3: TGCAGTGCCCTCCTGTGGGAAGCGGGATCTCCCAATGAGCAGTTCTTC. Protein sequence: CSALLWEAGSPNEQFF. The rearrangement uses TRBV20-1 and TRBJ2-1, with 7 bases identical to TRBD2. The trim removed 6 bases at V and 6 bases at J, leaving 17 bases unmatched. CDR1 and CDR2 (germline): DFQATT, SNEGSKA (reference sequence). The CDR3 is made up of 16 amino acids.

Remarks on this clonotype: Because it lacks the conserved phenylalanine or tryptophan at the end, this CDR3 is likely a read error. CDR3 sequence: CASSFSYGQYL. The CDR3 nucleotides are TGTGCCAGCAGTTTCTCGTACGGGCAGTACCTC. V gene TRBV12-3 or TRBV12-4 combines with J gene TRBJ2-1; no definite D call. The DNA end lines up better with TRBJ2-7; the J call may be wrong. This CDR3 spans 11 amino acids.

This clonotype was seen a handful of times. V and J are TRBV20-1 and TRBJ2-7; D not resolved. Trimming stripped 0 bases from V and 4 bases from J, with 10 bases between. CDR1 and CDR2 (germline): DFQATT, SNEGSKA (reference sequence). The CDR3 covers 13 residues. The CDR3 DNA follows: TGCAGTGCTAGAGATATCGAGAAATACGAGCAGTACTTC. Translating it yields CSARDIEKYEQYF.

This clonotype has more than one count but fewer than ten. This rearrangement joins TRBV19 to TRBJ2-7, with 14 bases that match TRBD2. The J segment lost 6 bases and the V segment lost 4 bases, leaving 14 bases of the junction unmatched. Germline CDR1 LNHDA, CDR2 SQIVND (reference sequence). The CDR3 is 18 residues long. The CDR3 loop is CASSTLLPGLAGVSEQYF. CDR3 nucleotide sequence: TGTGCCAGTAGTACCCTCTTACCGGGACTAGCGGGAGTAAGCGAGCAGTACTTC.

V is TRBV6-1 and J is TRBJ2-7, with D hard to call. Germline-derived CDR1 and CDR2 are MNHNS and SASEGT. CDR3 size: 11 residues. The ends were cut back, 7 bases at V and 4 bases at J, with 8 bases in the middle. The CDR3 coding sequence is TGTGCCAGCATCTTCTTTTACGAGCAGTACTTC. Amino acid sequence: CASIFFYEQYF.